These 25 T cell receptor beta chains originate from one sample sequenced in a study of T cells expressing NK-cell markers. TCRdb reanalyzed the 5' RACE reads and collapses them to one entry per CDR3 protein, without DNA. The sample yields about 160,000 distinct CDR3 sequences, of which the top ten take up approximately 17%. Source material: blood T cells: a sorted CD56 or NKG2C T cell subset, CD4+ or CD8+ T cells, or bulk PBMC T cells (not recorded which). These receptors originate from a woman between 18 and 75 years old in good health.

This chain connects TRBV7-2 to TRBJ2-3; no DNA is available, so the TRBD2 call from TCRdb remains unchecked. This CDR3 has 14 amino acids. Germline V gives CDR1 SGHTA, CDR2 FQGNSA. This CDR3 is CASSSGGGIDTQYF.

The chain couples TRBV12-3 or TRBV12-4 to TRBJ2-7; the TCRdb call, TRBD1, lacks DNA for checking. The CDR3 runs to 15 residues. The chain's CDR3 is CASSLQGQGAGEQYF.

The rearrangement joins TRBV7-9 to TRBJ1-2. The CDR3 is 13 residues long. The germline V gene has CDR1 SEHNR and CDR2 FQNEAQ (reference sequence). The CDR3 region is CASSLSMGYGYTF.

The chain links TRBV5-1 to TRBJ2-3; the D gene TCRdb calls, TRBD1, cannot be checked with no DNA. In germline, CDR1 is SGHRS, CDR2 YFSETQ. The CDR3 totals 16 residues. The CDR3 protein is CASSDAGQGFTDTQYF.

V is TRBV19 and J is TRBJ1-5. The CDR3 consists of 16 residues. The V gene's germline CDR1 is LNHDA and CDR2 SQIVND (reference sequence). CDR3: CASSITGARGYQPQHF.

This chain joins TRBV12-3 or TRBV12-4 and TRBJ1-1; absent DNA, TCRdb's TRBD1 call cannot be checked. The CDR3 is 15 residues long. The CDR3 region is CASSLAVLQGLEAFF.

The gene calls are TRBV5-1 and TRBJ1-2. CDR1 and CDR2 from the germline V gene are SGHRS and YFSETQ. There are 13 residues in the CDR3. Here the CDR3 reads CASSFQEANGYTF.

V gene TRBV3-1 combines with J gene TRBJ2-7; TCRdb's D call of TRBD1 is untestable without DNA. The germline V gene encodes CDR1 LGHDT and CDR2 YNNKEL (reference sequence). The CDR3 runs 13 residues. CDR3 region: CASSHMGPNEQYF.

Here the CDR3 reads CASSVDPKSNSPLHF. V is TRBV9 and J is TRBJ1-6. The CDR3 sequence is 15 residues long. Germline V CDR1 and CDR2: SGDLS, YYNGEE.

V gene TRBV5-1 combines with J gene TRBJ1-6; the D gene TCRdb calls, TRBD1, cannot be checked with no DNA. The CDR3 is 15 amino acids. CDR1 and CDR2 from the germline V gene are SGHRS and YFSETQ. CDR3 region: CASSTGQGADSPLHF.

The V call is TRBV7-8, the J call TRBJ2-5; absent DNA, TCRdb's TRBD2 call cannot be checked. The CDR3 is 18 amino acids. Germline V gene lookup returns CDR1 SGHVS and CDR2 FQNEAQ. The CDR3 loop is CASSPAGGWEKGPETQYF.

The CDR3 sequence is CASSLTGLGNYGYTF. The chain couples TRBV27 to TRBJ1-2; TCRdb reports TRBD1, a call that lacks DNA to check it against. The CDR3 spans 15 residues. Germline V gene sequence: CDR1 MNHEY, CDR2 SMNVEV (reference sequence).

The J gene is TRBJ1-1, the V gene TRBV6-1. Germline lookup yields CDR1 MNHNS and CDR2 SASEGT. There are 13 residues in the CDR3. The CDR3 loop reads CASTTGRHTEAFF.

This chain links TRBV4-2 with TRBJ2-2; TCRdb's D call of TRBD1 is untestable without DNA. Germline V gene sequence: CDR1 LGHNA, CDR2 YNFKEQ. The CDR3 extends over 16 amino acids. The chain's CDR3 is CASSQPLTSNTGELFF.

The rearrangement joins TRBV3-1 to TRBJ2-5; there is no DNA to check the TCRdb D call of TRBD2. The CDR3 covers 17 residues. Germline CDR1 is LGHDT and CDR2 is YNNKEL (reference sequence). This CDR3 reads CASSQVLAGGEGETQYF.

V is TRBV11-3 and J is TRBJ2-7; TCRdb designates TRBD2, a call that cannot be tested without DNA. This CDR3 spans 17 amino acids. The germline V gene has CDR1 SGHNT and CDR2 YENEEA. The CDR3 spells CASSLRTSGRISYEQYF.

The chain has TRBV6-5 and TRBJ2-7; the D gene TCRdb calls, TRBD1, cannot be checked with no DNA. Germline V gene data show CDR1 as MNHEY and CDR2 as SVGAGI. There are 16 residues in the CDR3. CDR3 loop: CASSWAGTGYSHEQYF.

The chain has TRBV29-1 and TRBJ1-2; lacking DNA, the TRBD1 call made by TCRdb goes unchecked. Germline V gene sequence: CDR1 SQVTM, CDR2 ANQGSEA. The CDR3 has 13 amino acids. The CDR3 spells CSVEVTGARGYTF.

The gene calls are TRBV5-1 and TRBJ2-1. CDR1 and CDR2 from the germline V gene are SGHRS and YFSETQ. The CDR3 totals 13 residues. The CDR3 sequence is CASSFSPNNEQFF.

The chain has TRBV13 and TRBJ2-1; TCRdb outputs TRBD1, but without DNA this stays unchecked. The CDR3 sequence is 17 residues long. Per the germline V gene, CDR1 is PRHDT and CDR2 is FYEKMQ (reference sequence). The chain's CDR3 is CASSLAPGPTLHNEQFF.

This sequence joins TRBV5-1 and TRBJ2-3; TCRdb proposes TRBD2, but this gene call is untestable without DNA. This CDR3 spans 16 amino acids. Germline lookup yields CDR1 SGHRS and CDR2 YFSETQ. The CDR3 sequence: CASSLEVAGDTDTQYF.

The chain employs TRBV7-2 and TRBJ2-3; TCRdb outputs TRBD1, but without DNA this stays unchecked. This CDR3 has 15 amino acids. Germline V CDR1 and CDR2: SGHTA, FQGNSA. The chain's CDR3 is CASSLVVPRTDTQYF.

This chain joins TRBV2 and TRBJ1-5. This CDR3 comprises 13 residues. The germline V gene has CDR1 SNHLY and CDR2 FYNNEI. The CDR3 sequence: CASSAWGRQPQHF.

J is TRBJ2-7 and V is TRBV15; the D call from TCRdb, TRBD2, cannot be confirmed without DNA. The germline CDR1 and CDR2 sequences are LNHNV and YYDKDF (reference sequence). This CDR3 comprises 16 residues. The CDR3: CATSREGRLGGYEQYF. Variable domain in full (rest from reference TRBV15 and TRBJ2-7): DAMVIQNPRYQVTQFGKPVTLSCSQTLNHNVMYWYQQKSSQAPKLLFHYYDKDFNNEADTPDNFQSRRPNTSFCFLDIRSPGLGDTAMYLCATSREGRLGGYEQYFGPGTRLTVT.

CDR3 amino acids: CASSPGQGKVSSGANVLTF. The rearrangement joins TRBV27 to TRBJ2-6; TCRdb's assignment of TRBD1 cannot be checked, as there is no DNA. This CDR3 is built from 19 residues. Germline CDR1 is MNHEY and CDR2 is SMNVEV (reference sequence). Looking up the rest from reference TRBV27 and TRBJ2-6 gives the full variable domain: EAQVTQNPRYLITVTGKKLTVTCSQNMNHEYMSWYRQDPGLGLRQIYYSMNVEVTDKGDVPEGYKVSRKEKRNFPLILESPSPNQTSLYFCASSPGQGKVSSGANVLTFGAGSRLTVL.